This T cell receptor beta chain was documented in a study of regulatory T cells in long-lasting Graves disease (dated by TCRdb to the early 2020s). With respect to the entire study: Newly diagnosed Graves' disease patients had taken antithyroid drugs for less than 3 months. Patients with persistent Graves' disease were compared with patients with newly diagnosed Graves' disease using TCR sequencing and RNA sequencing of peripheral blood. The study was registered as a clinical trial and conducted in China. A total of some 35 samples underwent TCR sequencing: some 13 from persistent and about 20 from newly diagnosed Graves' disease patients. Study-wide findings and limitations: TRBV28, TRBJ1-2 and TRBJ2-5 were preferentially used in persistent disease, while TRBV20-1 and TRBJ2-1 were favored in newly diagnosed disease. Only peripheral blood was studied, because thyroid tissue, the primary lesion, was inaccessible. The authors acknowledged the small sample size as a limitation that may reduce accuracy. Sequencing and analysis were limited to the TCR beta chain. A larger number of public clonotypes was shared among persistent patients (more than 2,500) than among newly diagnosed patients (around 970). Compared with newly diagnosed patients, patients with persistent Graves' disease had lower TCR Shannon entropy and fewer highly expanded clones, which suggests clonal expansion.

The meaning of the sample's time point label: newly diagnosed GD, antithyroid drugs for less than 3 months. For both TCR sequencing and RNA sequencing, RNA was extracted from PBMCs using TRIzol. The diagnosis of Graves' disease followed American Thyroid Association guidelines. Patients were recruited from an endocrinology department in Xi'an, China. Each patient gave approximately 9 milliliters of peripheral blood, collected in an EDTA anticoagulant tube. PBMCs were isolated by Ficoll Paque Plus density gradient separation without further T cell sorting. An Agilent 2100 Bioanalyzer and agarose gel were used to assess RNA quality, and a NanoDrop 2000 was used to measure RNA concentration. Library generation was performed with multiplex PCR. The listed sequencing device is Illumina HiSeq 4000. TCR beta libraries were built with iRepertoire HTBI primers and Arm-PCR amplification of CDR3 regions. Gel purification was performed on PCR products prior to sequencing. On the authors' methods: Across samples, 55 to 80 TRBV and 13 to 15 TRBJ segments were identified and used for gene usage analysis of CDR3 amino acid clonotypes. COPE and FqMerger were used to merge filtered high-quality paired reads into contigs. Contigs were aligned with BLAST to IMGT TRBV, TRBD and TRBJ reference genes, and CDR3 was defined per IMGT. Highly expanded clones were defined as clonotypes with a frequency above 0.1%. Repertoire diversity was measured by Shannon entropy, and V-J evenness by the Gini coefficient. Public clonotypes were defined as clonotypes shared by more than one individual. TCRdb redid the processing of the public reads, applying fastp at Q25 and MiXCR, and retained in-frame beta chains. Rows with one shared CDR3 protein collapse into an entry with the most common genes and DNA. TCRdb, not the original authors, processed these V and J calls. Within this sample are 450,000 to 700,000 distinct CDR3 sequences, with around an eighth of them counted one time only. The ten largest account for roughly a tenth of the sample.

Of note for this clonotype: No cognate antigen has been identified for it. The record has no base qualities; no much larger clone is one base away.

There are 11 amino acids in the CDR3, from cysteine to phenylalanine inclusive. The kept DNA is CDR3 alone, 33 bases in frame from the first base. V is cut back by 8 bases and J by 4 bases, with 5 bases in the junction unmatched. CDR1 DFQATT and CDR2 SNEGSKA are derived from the germline V gene (reference sequence). Another study also made use of these data, one on T cells in Graves' hyperthyroidism and ophthalmopathy. In that second paper, the authors write: A patient counted as having stable Graves' hyperthyroidism if no progression to ophthalmopathy occurred over 18 months of follow-up. Hyperthyroidism patients were newly diagnosed, with disease duration under 2 months, and aged 18 to 65 years. The study excluded patients with uncontrolled infections, other autoimmune diseases, pregnancy or lactation. Diagnoses were based on clinical symptoms, serum thyroxine and TRAb, thyroid ultrasound and orbital computed tomography. For the first round of RT-PCR on the TCR CDR3, the HTBI primer set was used together with the Qiagen OneStep RT-PCR kit. Most expanded thyroid clonotypes (frequency above 0.001) were also found in blood, which suggests that blood repertoires may mirror thyroid immune responses. A model built on a 13 V-J signature distinguished ophthalmopathy from stable hyperthyroidism, reaching about 89% sensitivity and 81.08% specificity in cross-validation and 80%/75% in testing. In validation, progression to ophthalmopathy was predicted by the model with approximately 67% sensitivity and 72.22% specificity, a median of about 6 months before onset. To identify TCR V-J signatures that set the groups apart, the researchers used a discovery cohort of 100 patients, made up of approximately 43 with Graves' ophthalmopathy and some 60 with stable Graves' hyperthyroidism. Whether ophthalmopathy could be predicted prospectively was tested in an independent validation cohort made up of 18 hyperthyroidism patients plus 17 patients who later progressed to ophthalmopathy. The approximately 95 discovery patients were divided at random into training and test sets in a 7:3 ratio. The study also compared thyroid tissue and blood T-cell repertoires from five or six Graves' hyperthyroidism patients. Once sampling was done, hyperthyroidism patients were given methimazole at a starting dose of 30 mg daily, whereas ophthalmopathy patients were given high-dose intravenous methylprednisolone. A second multiplex PCR round built the libraries, followed by size selection and purification. Sequencing of the libraries was done on an Illumina HiSeq2000 using paired-end 100 bp reads. Raw data were processed with SOAPnuke, discarding reads with adapters, uncalled bases, mean Phred below 15, or no exact constant-primer or identifier match. High-quality paired reads were merged using COPE v1.2.5, and each unique nucleotide sequence was defined as a clonotype. Clonotypes were aligned to IMGT TRBV, TRBD and TRBJ reference segments using MiTCR v1.1. The analysis included only V-J combinations with a frequency above 0.0001, which together covered approximately 99% of the repertoires. A TCS score was defined as the ratio between F50 (clonal expansion) and ExV (chaos), using BLOSUM62-based TCRdist between CDR3 peptides within each V-J. Welch's t-statistics and random forest reduced 500 to 550 V-J features to under 15, which were used in a naive Bayes classifier (R e1071). No statistical method was used to fix the sample size in advance, and group allocation was not hidden from the investigators. According to the paper, TCR Vbeta CDR3 sequencing was carried out on 135 peripheral blood samples, which came from under 50 ophthalmopathy, around 74 hyperthyroidism and roughly 17 progressor patients.

This receptor was obtained from a man aged 25 to 40 with Graves disease. Donor details come from another sample of the same person, matched by shared clones. The specimen comprised peripheral blood mononuclear cells (PBMCs), sampled at new diagnosis, from a patient treated with antithyroid drugs. This sequence uses TRBV20-1 and TRBJ2-7, with 7 junctional bases fitting TRBD2. CDR3 sequence: CSSISGYEQYF. The DNA is TGCAGTTCGATTAGCGGGTACGAGCAGTACTTC.